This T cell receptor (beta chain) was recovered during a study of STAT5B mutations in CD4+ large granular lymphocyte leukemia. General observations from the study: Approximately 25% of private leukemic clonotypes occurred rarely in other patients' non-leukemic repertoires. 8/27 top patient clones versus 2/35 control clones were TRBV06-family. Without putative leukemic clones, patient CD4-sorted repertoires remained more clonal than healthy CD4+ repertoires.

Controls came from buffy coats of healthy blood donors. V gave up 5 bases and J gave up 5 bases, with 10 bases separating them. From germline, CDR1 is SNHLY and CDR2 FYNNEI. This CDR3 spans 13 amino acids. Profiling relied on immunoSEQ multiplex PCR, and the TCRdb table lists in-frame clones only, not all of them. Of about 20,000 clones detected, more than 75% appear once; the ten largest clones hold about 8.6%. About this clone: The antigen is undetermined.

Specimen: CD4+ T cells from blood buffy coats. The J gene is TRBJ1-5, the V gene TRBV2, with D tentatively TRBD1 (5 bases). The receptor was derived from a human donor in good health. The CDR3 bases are TGTGCCAGCAGTTACCAGGGTGATCAGCCCCAGCATTTT. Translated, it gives CASSYQGDQPQHF.